The 25 T cell receptor beta chains in this list originate from one sample, sequenced in a study of beta chain features in type 1 diabetes. Broader study findings: Among all four CD4+ subsets, Type 1 diabetes patients had TCRB CDR3s that were moderately but significantly shorter.

These receptors' antigens are unknown. Of the isolated RNA, all was reverse transcribed, and so the sequenced material was expressed TCRB transcripts. Using immunoSEQ multiplex PCR, the repertoire was profiled, and TCRdb retains in-frame clones only, with some absent. The data show under 300,000 clones, with under 20% seen just once and approximately 0.081% held by the top ten. Sequenced: naive CD4+ T cells from blood. These receptors all come from a man aged 30 to 45 with type 1 diabetes.

The chain joins TRBV20-1 to TRBJ2-7; D gene ambiguous. V lost 0 bases and J 6 bases, leaving 6 bases between the germline ends. The CDR3 sequence is 11 residues long. Germline lookup yields CDR1 DFQATT and CDR2 SNEGSKA (reference sequence). CDR3 sequence: CSARDRAEQYF. In nucleotides, the CDR3 is TGCAGTGCTAGAGATAGAGCCGAGCAGTACTTC.

The chain uses TRBV5-4 and TRBJ2-3, with D perhaps matching TRBD1 (5 bases). The germline V and J ends were trimmed by 1 base and 3 bases, with 9 bases remaining between them. This CDR3 is built from 14 residues. Germline V CDR1 and CDR2: SGHNT, YYREEE (reference sequence). In DNA, the CDR3 is TGTGCCAGCAGCTTGAGGGCAGGGACAGATACGCAGTATTTT. It encodes CASSLRAGTDTQYF.

This clone was detected only a few times. V is TRBV6-6 and J is TRBJ2-7; 12 bases are a match to TRBD1. The J segment lost 3 bases and the V segment lost 5 bases, leaving 5 bases of the junction unmatched. Germline V gene sequence: CDR1 MNHNY, CDR2 SVGAGI (reference sequence). This CDR3 is built from 15 residues. The CDR3 here is CASSRGQGAIYEQYF. CDR3 bases: TGTGCCAGCAGTCGGGGACAGGGGGCTATCTACGAGCAGTACTTC.

CDR3 protein: CASSYQGADNEQFF. CDR3 bases: TGTGCCAGCAGTTACCAGGGGGCCGACAATGAGCAGTTCTTC. This chain links TRBV6-5 with TRBJ2-1, with 8 bases lining up with TRBD1. V shed 2 bases and J 5 bases; nucleotides not matched to a gene: 2. The CDR3 totals 14 residues. Germline lookup yields CDR1 MNHEY and CDR2 SVGAGI.

This chain joins TRBV4-1 and TRBJ2-4; D call uncertain. This CDR3 has 17 amino acids. The V end was cut by 5 bases, the J end by 3 bases, with 20 bases between. Germline-derived CDR1 and CDR2 are MGHRA and YSYEKL. CDR3 DNA sequence: TGCGCCAGCAGCGCAGAAATCCTAGGGCTTATCAAAAACATTCAGTACTTC. Residues: CASSAEILGLIKNIQYF.

The V gene is TRBV9, the J gene TRBJ1-1; tentatively, D is TRBD1 (5 bases). The germline CDR1 and CDR2 sequences are SGDLS and YYNGEE. V gave up 4 bases and J gave up 5 bases, with 21 bases separating them. The CDR3 runs 16 residues. CDR3 protein: CASSHKTATLSTEAFF. For the CDR3, the DNA is TGTGCCAGCAGCCACAAGACAGCTACTCTCAGTACTGAAGCTTTCTTT.

In its sample, this clone was seen a few times. The rearrangement links TRBV9 to TRBJ2-3; a weak D match, TRBD1 (5 bases). CDR3 length: 15 residues. The germline V and J ends were trimmed by 4 bases and 3 bases, with 15 bases remaining between them. Germline V lookup: CDR1 SGDLS, CDR2 YYNGEE. The CDR3 reads CASSLSDRGTDTQYF. The CDR3 nucleotides are TGTGCCAGCAGCCTGTCTGATAGGGGTACAGATACGCAGTATTTT.

DNA of the CDR3: TGCAGCGTGGCTCCGGGACTAGCAGTCGTGCAGTTCTTC. Translation gives CSVAPGLAVVQFF. The rearrangement joins TRBV29-1 to TRBJ2-1, with 9 bases identical to TRBD2. The ends lost 6 bases at V and 12 bases at J; junction bases unmatched: 12. In germline, CDR1 is SQVTM, CDR2 ANQGSEA. The CDR3 is made up of 13 amino acids.

This clone came up a few times. The CDR3 sequence: CASSTQVGAGELFF. The CDR3 nucleotides read TGTGCCAGCAGTACGCAGGTGGGAGCCGGGGAGCTGTTTTTT. V is TRBV9 and J is TRBJ2-2; maybe TRBD2 (5 bases). The CDR3 consists of 14 residues. Trimming left V 5 bases short and J 6 bases short, with 14 bases between. Germline CDR1 is SGDLS and CDR2 is YYNGEE. Together with reference TRBV9 and TRBJ2-2, the CDR3 gives the full variable domain: DSGVTQTPKHLITATGQRVTLRCSPRSGDLSVYWYQQSLDQGLQFLIQYYNGEERAKGNILERFSAQQFPDLHSELNLSSLELGDSALYFCASSTQVGAGELFFGEGSRLTVL.

This clone was found a few times. The rearrangement joins TRBV5-1 to TRBJ2-5; unclear D gene. Germline V CDR1 and CDR2: SGHRS, YFSETQ. The CDR3 has 14 residues. The germline V and J ends were trimmed by 0 bases and 2 bases, with 8 bases remaining between them. The CDR3 nucleotides are TGCGCCAGCAGCTTGGGTCCCAGGCAAGAGACCCAGTACTTC. Its protein is CASSLGPRQETQYF.

This clone was observed a handful of times. V and J are TRBV27 and TRBJ1-5, with D possibly matching TRBD1 (5 bases). Germline CDR1 and CDR2: MNHEY and SMNVEV (reference sequence). Trimming took 1 base from V and 3 from J, leaving 10 bases between them. The CDR3 totals 15 residues. CDR3 in amino acids: CASSLFLGDNQPQHF. The CDR3 bases are TGTGCCAGCAGTTTATTCCTGGGGGACAATCAGCCCCAGCATTTT.

J is TRBJ2-3 and V is TRBV9; 7 nucleotides line up with TRBD2. The V and J ends lost 4 bases and 0 bases, in that order; junction bases with no gene match: 8. The CDR3 covers 16 residues. CDR1 is SGDLS and CDR2 is YYNGEE in the germline V gene. The CDR3 nucleotides are TGTGCCAGCAGCACCCGAAGCGGGATAAGCACAGATACGCAGTATTTT. This sequence encodes CASSTRSGISTDTQYF.

This clone was detected a few times. The rearrangement links TRBV30 to TRBJ1-5; unclear D gene. This CDR3 is 13 amino acids long. Germline CDR1 GTSNPN, CDR2 SVGIG (reference sequence). V lost 0 bases, J lost 4 bases, and 7 bases lay in between. The CDR3 sequence: CAWSVLENQPQHF. The CDR3 coding sequence is TGTGCCTGGAGTGTACTGGAGAATCAGCCCCAGCATTTT. The full variable domain, with the rest looked up from reference TRBV30 and TRBJ1-5, is SQTIHQWPATLVQPVGSPLSLECTVEGTSNPNLYWYRQAAGRGLQLLFYSVGIGQISSEVPQNLSASRPQDRQFILSSKKLLLSDSGFYLCAWSVLENQPQHFGDGTRLSIL.

The chain uses TRBV6-5 and TRBJ2-3; a possible D gene is TRBD1 (6 bases). V lost 2 bases and J lost 3, with 12 bases in between. Germline-derived CDR1 and CDR2 are MNHEY and SVGAGI. The CDR3 runs 15 residues. The CDR3 is CASSYGGAGTDTQYF. CDR3 coding DNA: TGTGCCAGCAGTTACGGGGGCGCAGGGACAGATACGCAGTATTTT.

The chain employs TRBV5-4 and TRBJ2-5; D is unresolved. The CDR3 length is 11 residues. Germline assignment: CDR1 SGHNT and CDR2 YYREEE (reference sequence). Between the trimmed V and J ends, which lost 1 base and 10 bases, there was a span of 8 bases. The CDR3 DNA is TGTGCCAGCAGCTTGAGGGAAAACCAGTACTTC. This encodes CASSLRENQYF. Combining the CDR3 with reference TRBV5-4 and TRBJ2-5 gives the whole variable domain ETGVTQSPTHLIKTRGQQVTLRCSSQSGHNTVSWYQQALGQGPQFIFQYYREEENGRGNFPPRFSGLQFPNYSSELNVNALELDDSALYLCASSLRENQYFGPGTRLLVL.

V gene TRBV27 combines with J gene TRBJ2-5; no reliable D call. Germline V CDR1 and CDR2: MNHEY, SMNVEV (reference sequence). V shed 3 bases and J shed 9 bases, with 2 bases lying between them. The CDR3 is 9 amino acids. The CDR3 loop reads CASSFSQYF. The CDR3 region has the DNA TGTGCCAGCAGTTTTTCCCAGTACTTC.

The genes are TRBV18 and TRBJ2-2; D unclear. The CDR3 has 16 residues. V lost 3 bases, J lost 1 base, and 12 bases lay in between. In germline, CDR1 is KGHSH, CDR2 LQKENI. CDR3 protein: CASSPGTTGNTGELFF. CDR3 sequence (DNA): TGTGCCAGCTCACCGGGTACTACTGGGAACACCGGGGAGCTGTTTTTT.

In its sample, this clone was seen a few times. The chain uses TRBV29-1 and TRBJ2-7; the match to TRBD2 covers 16 bases. This CDR3 contains 14 residues. V gave up 6 bases and J gave up 6 bases; unmatched junction bases: 5. CDR1 SQVTM and CDR2 ANQGSEA come from the germline V gene. CDR3 nucleotides: TGCAGCGTGGGACTAGCGGGAGGGCCAGTCGAGCAGTACTTC. Encoded protein: CSVGLAGGPVEQYF.

This clone has more than one count but fewer than ten. V is TRBV2 and J is TRBJ1-1; D unresolved. In germline, CDR1 is SNHLY, CDR2 FYNNEI. CDR3 length: 11 residues. The ends were cut back, 11 bases at V and 4 bases at J, with 11 bases in the middle. CDR3 loop: CAGGIATEAFF. The CDR3 nucleotides read TGTGCCGGAGGGATCGCCACTGAAGCTTTCTTT. The full variable domain, rest sourced from reference TRBV2 and TRBJ1-1, is EPEVTQTPSHQVTQMGQEVILRCVPISNHLYFYWYRQILGQKVEFLVSFYNNEISEKSEIFDDQFSVERPDGSNFTLKIRSTKLEDSAMYFCAGGIATEAFFGQGTRLTVV.

The gene calls are TRBV2 and TRBJ2-3, with D maybe TRBD2 (6 bases). CDR1 and CDR2 (germline): SNHLY, FYNNEI. V shed 7 bases and J shed 0 bases, with 17 bases lying between them. The CDR3 contains 16 residues. CDR3 amino acids: CASTLDYSFSTDTQYF. The CDR3, as DNA: TGTGCCAGCACCTTGGACTACTCGTTTAGCACAGATACGCAGTATTTT.

This clone was seen only a few times. The chain combines TRBV30 with TRBJ1-2; D gene unclear. Deletions cut 0 bases from V and 10 bases from J, with 9 bases between. This CDR3 contains 11 residues. Per the germline V gene, CDR1 is GTSNPN and CDR2 is SVGIG (reference sequence). The CDR3 here is CAWSVSSSYTF. The DNA of the CDR3 is TGTGCCTGGAGTGTATCCAGTTCCTACACCTTC.

The V call is TRBV28, the J call TRBJ2-7; D not certain. The V end lost 5 bases, the J end lost 6 bases, and 11 bases lay between the germline ends. Per germline, CDR1 MDHEN and CDR2 SYDVKM. The CDR3 spans 12 residues. The DNA for the CDR3 is TGTGCCAGCAGTACCCCTCCGGGCGAGCAGTACTTC. This codes for CASSTPPGEQYF.

This clone was seen a few times. The chain couples TRBV7-9 to TRBJ1-1; no definite D call. Germline CDR1 and CDR2: SEHNR and FQNEAQ (reference sequence). V was trimmed by 4 bases and J by 3 bases, leaving 3 bases between them. The length of the CDR3 is 11 residues. CDR3 sequence reads: CASSSYTEAFF. DNA for the CDR3: TGTGCCAGCAGCTCCTACACTGAAGCTTTCTTT. Complete variable domain (other parts from reference TRBV7-9 and TRBJ1-1): DTGVSQNPRHKITKRGQNVTFRCDPISEHNRLYWYRQTLGQGPEFLTYFQNEAQLEKSRLLSDRFSAERPKGSFSTLEIQRTEQGDSAMYLCASSSYTEAFFGQGTRLTVV.

The CDR3 spells CAIGQGMNTEAFF. CDR3 bases: TGTGCCATCGGACAGGGGATGAACACTGAAGCTTTCTTT. The rearrangement links TRBV10-3 to TRBJ1-1; 9 bases agree with TRBD1. J lost 0 bases, V lost 8 bases, and 1 base had no gene match. The germline CDR1 and CDR2 sequences are ENHRY and SYGVKD. This CDR3 region has 13 residues.

This clone was observed a handful of times. The chain combines TRBV23-1 with TRBJ2-1; tentatively, D is TRBD1 (6 bases). TRBV23-1 is assigned to the ORF class and has an uncertain function. The length of the CDR3 is 17 residues. V was shortened by 4 bases and J by 5 bases, with 21 bases between the two germline ends. This CDR3 reads CASSPRTLGTKNNEQFF. CDR3 nucleotide sequence: TGCGCCAGCAGTCCGAGAACCCTTGGGACAAAAAACAATGAGCAGTTCTTC.